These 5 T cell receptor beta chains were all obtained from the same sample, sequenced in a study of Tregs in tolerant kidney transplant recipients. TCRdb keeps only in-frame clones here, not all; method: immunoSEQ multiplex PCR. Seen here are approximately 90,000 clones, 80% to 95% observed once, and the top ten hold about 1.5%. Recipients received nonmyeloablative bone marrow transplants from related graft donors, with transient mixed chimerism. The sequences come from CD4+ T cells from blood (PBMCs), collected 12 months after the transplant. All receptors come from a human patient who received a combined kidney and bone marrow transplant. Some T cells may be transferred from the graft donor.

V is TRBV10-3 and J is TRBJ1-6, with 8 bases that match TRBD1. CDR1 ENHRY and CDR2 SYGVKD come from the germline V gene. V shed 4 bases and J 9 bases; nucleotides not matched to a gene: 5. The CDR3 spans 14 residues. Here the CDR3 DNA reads TGTGCCATCAGTGGGACAGGACAGGGTTCACCCCTCCACTTT. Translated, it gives CAISGTGQGSPLHF.

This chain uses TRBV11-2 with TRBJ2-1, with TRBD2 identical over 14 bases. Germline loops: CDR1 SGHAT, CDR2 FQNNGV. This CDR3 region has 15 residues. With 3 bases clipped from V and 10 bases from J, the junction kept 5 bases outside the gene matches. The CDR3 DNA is TGTGCCAGCAGCTTTGGGACTAGCGGGGGAGGGGAGCAGTTCTTC. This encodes CASSFGTSGGGEQFF.

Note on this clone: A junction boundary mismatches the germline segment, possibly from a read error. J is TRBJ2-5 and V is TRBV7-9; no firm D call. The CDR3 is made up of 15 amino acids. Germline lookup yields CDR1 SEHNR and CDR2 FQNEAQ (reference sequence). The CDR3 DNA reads TGTGCCAGCAGCTTAGCTAGCCCAGTCCAAGAGGCCCAGTACTTC. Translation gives CASSLASPVQEAQYF.

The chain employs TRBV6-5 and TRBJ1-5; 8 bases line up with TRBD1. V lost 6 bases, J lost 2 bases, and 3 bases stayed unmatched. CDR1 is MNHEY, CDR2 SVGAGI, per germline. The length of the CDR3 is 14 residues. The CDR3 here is CASRTGGGNQPQHF. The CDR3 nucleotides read TGTGCCAGCAGAACAGGGGGTGGCAATCAGCCCCAGCATTTT.

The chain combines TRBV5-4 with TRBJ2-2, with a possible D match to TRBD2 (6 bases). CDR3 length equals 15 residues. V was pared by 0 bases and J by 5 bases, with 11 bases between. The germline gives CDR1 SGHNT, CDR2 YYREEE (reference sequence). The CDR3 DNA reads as TGTGCCAGCAGCTTGGCGGGAGTATCAACCGGGGAGCTGTTTTTT. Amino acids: CASSLAGVSTGELFF.